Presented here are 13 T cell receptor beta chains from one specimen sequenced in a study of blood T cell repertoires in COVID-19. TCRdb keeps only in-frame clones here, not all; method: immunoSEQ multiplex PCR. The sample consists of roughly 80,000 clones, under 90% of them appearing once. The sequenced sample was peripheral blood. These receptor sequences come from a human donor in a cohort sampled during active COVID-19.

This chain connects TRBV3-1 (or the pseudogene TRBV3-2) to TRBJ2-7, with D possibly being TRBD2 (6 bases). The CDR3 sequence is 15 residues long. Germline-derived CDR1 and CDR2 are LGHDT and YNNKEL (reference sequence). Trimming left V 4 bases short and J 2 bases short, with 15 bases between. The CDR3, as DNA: TGTGCCAGCAGCCTTCTAGGGACGGGGGCCTACGAGCAGTACTTC. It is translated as CASSLLGTGAYEQYF.

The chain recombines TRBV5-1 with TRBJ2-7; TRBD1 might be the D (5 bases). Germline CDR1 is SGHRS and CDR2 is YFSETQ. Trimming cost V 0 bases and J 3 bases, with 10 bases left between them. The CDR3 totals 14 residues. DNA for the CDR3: TGCGCCAGCAGCTTGGGTATAGGGGTCTACGAGCAGTACTTC. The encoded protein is CASSLGIGVYEQYF. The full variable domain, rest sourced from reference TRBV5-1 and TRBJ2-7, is KAGVTQTPRYLIKTRGQQVTLSCSPISGHRSVSWYQQTPGQGLQFLFEYFSETQRNKGNFPGRFSGRQFSNSRSEMNVSTLELGDSALYLCASSLGIGVYEQYFGPGTRLTVT.

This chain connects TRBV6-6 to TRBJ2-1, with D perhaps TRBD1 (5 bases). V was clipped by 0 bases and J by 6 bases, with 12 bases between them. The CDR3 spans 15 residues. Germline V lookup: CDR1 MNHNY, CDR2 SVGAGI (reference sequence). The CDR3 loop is CASSYSAGFLNEQFF. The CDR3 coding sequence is TGTGCCAGCAGTTACTCAGCAGGGTTCCTCAATGAGCAGTTCTTC.

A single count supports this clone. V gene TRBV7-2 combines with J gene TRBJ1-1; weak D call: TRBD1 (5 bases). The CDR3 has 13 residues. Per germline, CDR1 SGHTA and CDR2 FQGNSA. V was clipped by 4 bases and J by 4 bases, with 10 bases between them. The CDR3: CASSWRDRTEAFF. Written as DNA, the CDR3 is TGTGCCAGCAGCTGGCGGGACCGCACTGAAGCTTTCTTT.

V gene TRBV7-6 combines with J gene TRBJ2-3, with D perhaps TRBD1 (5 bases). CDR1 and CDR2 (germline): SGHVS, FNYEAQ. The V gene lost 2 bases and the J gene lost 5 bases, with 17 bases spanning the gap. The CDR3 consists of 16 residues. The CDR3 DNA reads TGTGCCAGCAGCTTAATTTTCTCCAGGGAAGGAGATACGCAGTATTTT. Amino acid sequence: CASSLIFSREGDTQYF.

The chain's CDR3 is CASSQEGGGAGATDTQYF. In nucleotides, the CDR3 is TGTGCCAGCAGCCAAGAGGGGGGGGGCGCTGGGGCCACAGATACGCAGTATTTT. The chain is built from TRBV3-1 (or the pseudogene TRBV3-2) and TRBJ2-3; D perhaps matches TRBD2 (7 bases). Trimming cost V 0 bases and J 2 bases, with 18 bases left between them. The CDR3 has 18 amino acids. Germline V gene sequence: CDR1 LGHDT, CDR2 YNNKEL (reference sequence).

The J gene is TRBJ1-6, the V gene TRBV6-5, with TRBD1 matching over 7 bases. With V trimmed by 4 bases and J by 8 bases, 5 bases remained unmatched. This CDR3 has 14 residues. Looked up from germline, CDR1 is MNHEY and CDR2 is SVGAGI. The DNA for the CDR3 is TGTGCCAGCAGTTTGAACAGGGGTGATTCACCCCTCCACTTT. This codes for CASSLNRGDSPLHF.

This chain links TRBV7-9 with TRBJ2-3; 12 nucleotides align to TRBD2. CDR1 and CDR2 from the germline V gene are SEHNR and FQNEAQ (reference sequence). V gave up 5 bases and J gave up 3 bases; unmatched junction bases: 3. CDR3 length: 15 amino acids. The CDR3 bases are TGTGCCAGCAGCAAGCTAGCGGGGGGGACAGATACGCAGTATTTT. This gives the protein CASSKLAGGTDTQYF. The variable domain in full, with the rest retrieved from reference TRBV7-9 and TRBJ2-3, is DTGVSQNPRHKITKRGQNVTFRCDPISEHNRLYWYRQTLGQGPEFLTYFQNEAQLEKSRLLSDRFSAERPKGSFSTLEIQRTEQGDSAMYLCASSKLAGGTDTQYFGPGTRLTVL.

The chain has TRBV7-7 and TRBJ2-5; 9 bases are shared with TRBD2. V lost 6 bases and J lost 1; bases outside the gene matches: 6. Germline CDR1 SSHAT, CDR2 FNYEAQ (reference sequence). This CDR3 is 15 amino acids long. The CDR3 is CASSPTSGFQETQYF. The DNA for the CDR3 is TGTGCCAGCAGTCCTACTAGCGGGTTCCAAGAGACCCAGTACTTC.

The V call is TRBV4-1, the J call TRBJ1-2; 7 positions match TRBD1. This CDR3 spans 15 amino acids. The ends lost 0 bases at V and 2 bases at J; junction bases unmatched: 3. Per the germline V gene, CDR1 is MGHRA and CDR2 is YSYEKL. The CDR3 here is CASSQDETGNYGYTF. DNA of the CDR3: TGCGCCAGCAGCCAAGATGAGACAGGGAACTATGGCTACACCTTC.

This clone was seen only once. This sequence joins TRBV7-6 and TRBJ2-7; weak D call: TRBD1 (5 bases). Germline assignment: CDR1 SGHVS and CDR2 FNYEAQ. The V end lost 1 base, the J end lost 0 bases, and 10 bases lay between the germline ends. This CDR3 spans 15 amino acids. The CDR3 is CASSLDQGFSYEQYF. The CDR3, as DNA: TGTGCCAGCAGCTTAGATCAGGGTTTCTCCTACGAGCAGTACTTC.

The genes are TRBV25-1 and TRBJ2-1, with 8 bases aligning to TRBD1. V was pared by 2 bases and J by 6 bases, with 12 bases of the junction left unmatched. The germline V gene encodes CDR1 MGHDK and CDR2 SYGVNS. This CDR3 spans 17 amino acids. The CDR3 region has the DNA TGTGCCAGCAGTGAAGGCGGGTGGCAGGGGGCGTCCAATGAGCAGTTCTTC. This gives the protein CASSEGGWQGASNEQFF.

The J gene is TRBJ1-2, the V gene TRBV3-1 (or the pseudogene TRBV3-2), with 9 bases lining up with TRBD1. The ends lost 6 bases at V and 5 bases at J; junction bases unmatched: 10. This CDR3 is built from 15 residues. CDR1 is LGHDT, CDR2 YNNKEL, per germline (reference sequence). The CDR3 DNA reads TGTGCCAGCAGGCAAAGGGACAGGGCTGGTTATGGCTACACCTTC. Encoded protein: CASRQRDRAGYGYTF.